This TCR beta chain is from a study of shared clonotypes between healthy human individuals (dated by TCRdb to the early 2020s). Broadly, across the study: Two women and a few men aged 18 to 49 years were included in the cohort. The study deeply sequenced blood TCR repertoires of five healthy adults to estimate repertoire size and the extent of clonotype sharing between individuals. Different laboratories and diverse techniques were used to prepare libraries and sequence TCR repertoires, to increase sequencing depth and limit assay-specific biases. Per donor, leukapheresis produced somewhere between about 0.8 and 9 billion PBMCs.

Findings and caveats that apply to the study as a whole: Sampling was restricted to blood, and TCR repertoires in tissues likely differ from the TCR repertoires found in blood. Pairwise subsampling led to the expectation that sequencing depth would affect the degree of clonotype sharing among donors. The genetic and exposure-history diversity represented was limited by the small number of donors.

Healthy HIV-negative adults with no recently reported acute infections or vaccinations were included as donors. All donors were Caucasian adults living in Nashville, Tennessee, USA. For unsorted samples, 75 million to 90 million PBMCs were counted and genomic DNA was extracted with the QIAamp DNA Blood Mini kit. Blood was collected by leukapheresis, and PBMCs were isolated by Ficoll-Histopaque density gradient centrifugation and then cryopreserved in liquid nitrogen vapor phase. CDR1 and CDR2 (SGHTA, FQGTGA) derive from the germline V gene. V lost 1 base and J lost 8 bases; the stretch between them is 11 bases long. Including cysteine and phenylalanine, the CDR3 has 13 amino acids. Only the CDR3 DNA is retained, 39 bases long and in frame from the first base. This clone was found once. The target of this receptor is not known. No much larger clone exists at a distance of one base, and base qualities are not known.

TCR CDR3 regions were amplified from genomic DNA by multiplex PCR using the deep immunoSEQ assay. Extracted genomic DNA from each cell subset was distributed evenly across all wells of several immunoSEQ 96-well plates, and each plate was treated as a replicate. Each replicate PCR for unsorted PBMC received around 330 ng genomic DNA, equal to 30,000 to 35,000 T cell genomes. Ten immunoSEQ deep assay plates were used to sequence unsorted PBMC genomic DNA. The purified libraries were quantified using a Qubit 3.0 fluorometer, sized with a Bioanalyzer 2100, and then quantified again using the KAPA Library Quantification kit. A separate single-read 150-cycle Illumina NextSeq 550 flow cell was used to sequence each immunoSEQ 96-well plate. Per the source publication's procedure: The immunoSEQ output contained only junctional sequences without quality scores, so filtering could not match that applied to full-length reads. To assign V/J genes and CDR3, sequences were annotated using PyIR, a Python wrapper for IgBLAST v1.9, with IMGT germline references. Reads with weak V/J assignments (E-value above 1e-6), missing CDR3, stop codons, out-of-frame junctions, or ambiguous translated residues were removed. V3J clonotypes were defined as sequences sharing the same inferred V gene, J gene, and CDR3 amino acid sequence. Percentage overlap between repertoires was calculated by dividing the number of shared unique clonotypes by the size of the smaller repertoire. Three approaches were used to assess repertoire richness: RTK rarefaction, the Chao1 estimator, and Recon v2.1 estimates of unobserved clonotypes. TCRdb stores this immuneACCESS table with in-frame sequences only. Part of the clones is absent; in the studies checked, under half of the shortfall reflects unresolved V genes, and no reason is known for the rest. V and J calls and clone size are copied from that table; D and trimming were computed from the DNA. The sample table holds roughly 490,000 clones, of which 79% were seen once. The biggest ten clones account for 9.5% to 15% of the sample.

The sequence came from a woman aged 40-49 years in good health. Some clones in this sample may be carry-over from other donors' samples. The V and J segments used are TRBV7-3 and TRBJ1-2; matching of 5 bases hints at TRBD1 as the D gene. The sequencing sample was made of PBMCs. The encoded CDR3 is CASSLNAGDGYTF. The DNA reads TGTGCCAGCAGCTTAAACGCGGGGGACGGCTACACCTTC. Beyond the CDR3, the reference TRBV7-3 and TRBJ1-2 genes provide the residues; the full variable domain reads: GAGVSQTPSNKVTEKGKYVELRCDPISGHTALYWYRQSLGQGPEFLIYFQGTGAADDSGLPNDRFFAVRPEGSVSTLKIQRTERGDSAVYLCASSLNAGDGYTFGSGTRLTVV.